This TCR beta chain was retrieved from a study of T cell repertoires in cytomegalovirus infection (dated by TCRdb to the late 2010s). Concerning the study at large: Alongside well-studied HLA-B-restricted epitopes, the peptide stimulations were aimed at recently identified HLA-C-restricted CMV epitopes, whose presentation resists viral immunomodulation. Because public TCR beta signatures pointed to carriage of CMV infection together with the matching HLA type, the HLA type of each donor mattered for the analysis.

The treatment or condition label corresponds to: in vitro stimulation with specific CMV peptide epitopes to enrich CMV-specific T cells. Broader findings and caveats from the paper: The ex vivo response was dominated by HLA-C-restricted CMV-specific TCR beta clonotypes, and the single most frequent clonotype in two of eight donors was supplied by these HLA-C-restricted clonotypes. In both this cohort and an independent cohort of several hundred donors, the cumulative frequency of public TCR beta family members distinguished carriers of CMV infection plus the relevant HLA type.

The CDR3 has 14 amino acids, counting the end cysteine and phenylalanine. CDR3 DNA is the only sequence kept; it has 42 bases, read in frame from the first base. The germline V gene provides CDR1 LGHNT and CDR2 FRNRAP. Deletion took 3 bases off V and 3 bases off J, with a span of 11 bases between the germline ends. Sequencing relied on an Illumina HiSeq 1500. TCRdb trimmed public reads at Q25 via fastp, called clones via MiXCR and kept in-frame beta chains. CDR3 protein sequences are deduplicated, and each keeps its most common genes and DNA. The sample table lists 830,000 or so distinct CDR3 sequences, approximately 29% of them with a count of one. Together, the top ten hold 12% of the sample. The table lists this clonotype with a few counts. Which antigen it targets is not known. There are no base qualities to consult, and no much larger clone falls within one base.

The TCR sequence derives from a human donor in good health (CMV status not recorded). Some clones in this sample may be carry-over from other donors' samples. Sequencing was performed on cultured CD8+ T cells from PBMCs, taken from culture after CMV antigen stimulation. The sequence links TRBV12-5 to TRBJ2-5; TRBD2 could be the D gene, as 7 bases match. CDR3 sequence: CASGLGGAEETQYF. In nucleotide form, the sequence is TGTGCTAGTGGTTTAGGGGGGGCCGAAGAGACCCAGTACTTC.